This T cell receptor beta chain came from a study of human T cells and chemical hapten exposure. Study context: TCR yield per sample varied, mainly due to pooled library volumes.

How the authors handled the data: Samples ranged from about 20,000 to 750,000 TCRs, with a median of approximately 100,000. TCRdb independently ran MiXCR on the RACE reads; one entry per CDR3 protein. TCRdb's processing, not the authors' own work, is the source of the V and J calls. The table includes some 120,000 distinct CDR3 sequences, approximately 10% detected once. This clonotype was counted many times. The antigen remains undetermined. CDR3 length: 14 amino acids. Germline V lookup: CDR1 SQVTM, CDR2 ANQGSEA. V was trimmed by 1 base and J by 0 bases, leaving 9 bases between them. Sample time point: healthy volunteer bleed at 2 weeks. Sequencing started from total RNA isolated from unfractionated whole blood. Study-level findings and limits: There was no change with DPC sensitization in TCRs above 1 in 1000 frequency.

Sequencing was performed on whole blood. The source is a male donor in good health. Some clones in this sample may be carry-over from other donors' samples. The chain carries TRBV29-1 and TRBJ1-1; no clear D. The chain's CDR3 is CSVEVHGMNTEAFF. The CDR3 coding sequence is TGCAGCGTTGAAGTTCACGGCATGAACACTGAAGCTTTCTTT.